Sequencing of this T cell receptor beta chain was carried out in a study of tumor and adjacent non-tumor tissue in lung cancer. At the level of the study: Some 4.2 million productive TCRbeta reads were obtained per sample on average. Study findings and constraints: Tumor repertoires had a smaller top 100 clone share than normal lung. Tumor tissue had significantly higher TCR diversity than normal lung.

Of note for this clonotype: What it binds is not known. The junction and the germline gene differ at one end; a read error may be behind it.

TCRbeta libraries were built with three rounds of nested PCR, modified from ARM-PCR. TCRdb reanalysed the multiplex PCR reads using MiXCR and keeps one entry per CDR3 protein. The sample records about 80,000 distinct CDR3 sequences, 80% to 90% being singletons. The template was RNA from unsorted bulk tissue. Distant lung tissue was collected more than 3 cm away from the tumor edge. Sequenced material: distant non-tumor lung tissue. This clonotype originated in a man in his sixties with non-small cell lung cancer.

The CDR3 nucleotides read TGCAGTGCCCAGGAACAGGGAAGAAACTATGACTACACCTTC. The encoded protein is CSAQEQGRNYDYTF. The chain recombines TRBV20-1 with TRBJ1-2; a possible D gene is TRBD1 (6 bases). This CDR3 is 14 amino acids long. Germline lookup yields CDR1 DFQATT and CDR2 SNEGSKA (reference sequence).